These 22 T cell receptor beta chains were sequenced from one sample in a study of regulatory T cells in long-lasting Graves disease. Both iRepertoire HTBI primers and Arm-PCR of CDR3 regions were used to build the TCR beta libraries. MiXCR, applied by TCRdb to the multiplex PCR reads, yields one record per CDR3 protein. The data contain 240,000 or so distinct CDR3 sequences, around 20% of them singletons. Time point reported: newly diagnosed GD, antithyroid drugs for less than 3 months. After RNA was extracted from PBMCs, the TCR library was made from it. The sample consisted of peripheral blood mononuclear cells (PBMCs), taken at new diagnosis, from a patient treated with antithyroid drugs. These receptors were collected from a female donor with Graves disease.

This clonotype has a count of ten or more. This CDR3 reads CASSFWGNLNQPQHF. The CDR3 DNA reads TGTGCCAGCAGCTTTTGGGGGAACCTCAATCAGCCCCAGCATTTT. This chain uses TRBV5-6 with TRBJ1-5; maybe TRBD1 (5 bases). Germline V CDR1 and CDR2: SGHDT, YYEEEE. Trimming removed 2 bases at V and 3 bases at J, with 12 bases between. The CDR3 length is 15 residues.

This clonotype was seen at least ten times. The V gene is TRBV6-5, the J gene TRBJ2-3; 9 nucleotides agree with TRBD1. The V gene end was trimmed by 2 bases and the J gene end by 1 base; junction bases not matched to a gene: 4. The CDR3 has 16 amino acids. Germline V gene sequence: CDR1 MNHEY, CDR2 SVGAGI. For the CDR3, the DNA is TGTGCCAGCAGTTACACCTGGACAGGGGGCACAGATACGCAGTATTTT. Protein sequence: CASSYTWTGGTDTQYF.

In its sample, this clonotype was seen many times. The chain employs TRBV7-2 and TRBJ2-1; D is perhaps TRBD1 or TRBD2 (5 bases each). Trimming shortened V by 4 bases and J by 9 bases, and 22 bases separated the two germline ends. The V gene's germline CDR1 is SGHTA and CDR2 FQGNSA. The CDR3 runs 16 residues. For the CDR3, the DNA is TGTGCCAGCAGCTCTGGGACCCAACCGGGGCGAAGTGAGCAGTTCTTC. Translation: CASSSGTQPGRSEQFF.

This clonotype has a count of ten or more. J is TRBJ1-5 and V is TRBV2, with D hard to call. Germline V CDR1 and CDR2: SNHLY, FYNNEI. The CDR3 has 13 residues. V lost 5 bases, J lost 3 bases, and 8 bases lay in between. The CDR3 spells CASSSENNQPQHF. The CDR3 nucleotides are TGTGCCAGCAGTTCCGAGAACAATCAGCCCCAGCATTTT.

This clonotype has at least ten counts. The chain combines TRBV12-3 or TRBV12-4 with TRBJ1-5; perhaps TRBD1 as D (6 bases). V lost 6 bases and J lost 7, with 19 bases in between. The CDR3 covers 15 residues. CDR3: CASSPDSHKGQPQHF. In nucleotides, the CDR3 is TGTGCCAGCAGCCCGGACAGCCATAAAGGGCAGCCCCAGCATTTT.

Remarks on this clonotype: Given a far larger clone just one base away, this is likely a sequencing read error. CDR3 in amino acids: CASSGRTGAINEQFF. DNA for the CDR3: TGTGCCAGCAGTGGGCGGACAGGCGCGATCAATGAGCAGTTCTTC. V usage is TRBV2 and J usage is TRBJ2-7, with 7 nucleotides matching TRBD1. Matching the DNA end better, TRBJ2-1 makes the J call doubtful. CDR1 SNHLY and CDR2 FYNNEI come from the germline V gene. The CDR3 has 15 residues.

This clonotype was counted at least ten times. The chain links TRBV2 to TRBJ1-6; D unresolved. The V gene's germline CDR1 is SNHLY and CDR2 FYNNEI. The CDR3 sequence is 15 residues long. The V end was cut by 6 bases, the J end by 7 bases, with 16 bases between. The DNA for the CDR3 is TGTGCCAGCAGACGCGAGGTGTCCGGGAATTCACCCCTCCACTTT. Translated: CASRREVSGNSPLHF.

In this sample, this clonotype turned up many times. This sequence joins TRBV9 and TRBJ1-2; D not resolved. The germline V and J ends were trimmed by 0 bases and 5 bases, with 8 bases remaining between them. From germline, CDR1 is SGDLS and CDR2 YYNGEE. The CDR3 contains 13 residues. The DNA of the CDR3 is TGTGCCAGCAGCGTAGCCCTAGGGTATGGCTACACCTTC. Its protein is CASSVALGYGYTF.

A word on this clonotype: With a far larger clone one base away, a read error is the likely cause. This rearrangement joins TRBV6-1 to TRBJ2-7; D gene uncertain. The end of the DNA aligns better with TRBJ2-4, so the J call may be wrong. The CDR3 is 14 amino acids. Germline CDR1 is MNHNS and CDR2 is SASEGT. CDR3 residues: CASSNKRRKNIQYF. CDR3 sequence (DNA): TGTGCCAGCAGTAACAAGCGTCGCAAAAACATTCAGTACTTC.

This clonotype was detected many times. The chain joins TRBV6-1 to TRBJ2-2, with TRBD1 identical over 9 bases. Germline V gene sequence: CDR1 MNHNS, CDR2 SASEGT. The CDR3 totals 16 residues. The J segment lost 0 bases and the V segment lost 7 bases, leaving 6 bases of the junction unmatched. CDR3 amino acids: CASIRDRVSNTGELFF. Written as DNA, the CDR3 is TGTGCCAGCATTCGGGACAGGGTATCGAACACCGGGGAGCTGTTTTTT.

This clonotype showed up many times. The gene calls are TRBV5-6 and TRBJ1-5; D gene uncertain. The germline V and J ends were trimmed by 0 bases and 4 bases, with 8 bases remaining between them. Germline V gene data show CDR1 as SGHDT and CDR2 as YYEEEE. This CDR3 contains 14 residues. The CDR3 spells CASSLGQTNQPQHF. The CDR3 DNA sequence: TGTGCCAGCAGCTTGGGTCAAACTAATCAGCCCCAGCATTTT.

The chain is built from TRBV15 and TRBJ1-2, with 9 bases lining up with TRBD1. The CDR3 is 18 amino acids. The J segment lost 2 bases and the V segment lost 1 base, leaving 11 bases of the junction unmatched. Per the germline V gene, CDR1 is LNHNV and CDR2 is YYDKDF (reference sequence). The CDR3 DNA sequence: TGTGCCACCAGCAGAGGGCCCTTATCGGGACAGGGCAACTATGGCTACACCTTC. Translation: CATSRGPLSGQGNYGYTF.

This clonotype was counted at least ten times. The gene calls are TRBV10-2 and TRBJ1-1; D gene unclear. CDR1 WSHSY and CDR2 SAAADI come from the germline V gene. Trimming took off 7 bases at V and 0 bases at J, with 6 bases between the two ends. The CDR3 covers 12 residues. CDR3: CASTDMNTEAFF. The CDR3 region has the DNA TGCGCCAGCACCGATATGAACACTGAAGCTTTCTTT.

This clonotype is medium-sized by share. The chain is built from TRBV11-2 and TRBJ2-3; a possible D gene is TRBD2 (5 bases). This CDR3 has 15 amino acids. The V end was cut by 2 bases, the J end by 2 bases, with 11 bases between. Looked up from germline, CDR1 is SGHAT and CDR2 is FQNNGV. The CDR3 DNA is TGTGCCAGCAGCTTATCCAGCGGATACACAGATACGCAGTATTTT. Translation: CASSLSSGYTDTQYF. Complete variable domain (other parts from reference TRBV11-2 and TRBJ2-3): EAGVAQSPRYKIIEKRQSVAFWCNPISGHATLYWYQQILGQGPKLLIQFQNNGVVDDSQLPKDRFSAERLKGVDSTLKIQPAKLEDSAVYLCASSLSSGYTDTQYFGPGTRLTVL.

As regards this clonotype: A much larger clone is a single base away; this may be a read error. The chain employs TRBV7-9 and TRBJ1-4, with D unclear. This CDR3 spans 15 amino acids. CDR1 is SEHNR and CDR2 is FQNEAQ in the germline V gene (reference sequence). CDR3 DNA sequence: TGTGCCGGCAGCTTAGAAGGGCCCAGAAACGAAAAACTGTTTTTT. Amino acids: CAGSLEGPRNEKLFF. The full variable domain, its missing parts supplied by reference TRBV7-9 and TRBJ1-4, is DTGVSQNPRHKITKRGQNVTFRCDPISEHNRLYWYRQTLGQGPEFLTYFQNEAQLEKSRLLSDRFSAERPKGSFSTLEIQRTEQGDSAMYLCAGSLEGPRNEKLFFGSGTQLSVL.

This clonotype was picked up many times. The J gene is TRBJ2-1, the V gene TRBV3-1; 8 bases map to TRBD2. Looked up from germline, CDR1 is LGHDT and CDR2 is YNNKEL (reference sequence). This CDR3 spans 14 amino acids. Unmatched junction bases numbered 9, after V lost 2 bases and J lost 12 bases. CDR3 nucleotide sequence: TGTGCCAGCAGCCAACGCCTAGGACTAGCCCTGCAGTTCTTC. Its protein is CASSQRLGLALQFF.

For the CDR3, the DNA is TGCGCCAGCAGCCCAGGGGAAGGCAGGAACACTGAAGCTTTCTTT. Translating gives CASSPGEGRNTEAFF. The gene calls are TRBV4-1 and TRBJ1-1; D possibly corresponds to TRBD1 (6 bases). Trimming removed 4 bases at V and 1 base at J, with 13 bases between. Germline V lookup: CDR1 MGHRA, CDR2 YSYEKL. CDR3 length: 15 amino acids.

V and J are TRBV6-1 and TRBJ2-7; D tentatively fits TRBD1 or TRBD2 (5 bases each). Trimming pared 7 bases from V and 2 bases from J, leaving 12 bases between. Germline loops: CDR1 MNHNS, CDR2 SASEGT. The CDR3 is 13 residues long. The CDR3 DNA reads TGTGCCAGCACCCGGGACGGCCCCTACGAGCAGTACTTC. Protein: CASTRDGPYEQYF.

This clonotype was recorded many times. J is TRBJ2-7 and V is TRBV6-2 or TRBV6-3, with 9 bases lining up with TRBD2. The CDR3 runs to 15 residues. Per the germline V gene, CDR1 is MNHEY and CDR2 is SVGEGT. Trimming removed 6 bases from V and 2 bases from J; junction bases left unmatched: 8. The DNA for the CDR3 is TGTGCCAGCAGGGTCAATCTAGCGGGGACCTACGAGCAGTACTTC. As protein: CASRVNLAGTYEQYF.

V and J are TRBV19 and TRBJ1-5; TRBD1 might be the D (6 bases). Germline values: CDR1 LNHDA, CDR2 SQIVND (reference sequence). Trimming stripped 1 base from V and 9 bases from J, with 7 bases between. CDR3 length equals 12 residues. DNA for the CDR3: TGTGCCAGTAGTATAGGGACAGCGCCCCAGCATTTT. It encodes CASSIGTAPQHF.

This clonotype was seen many times. The CDR3 protein is CASSPGPTALLDTEAFF. Here the CDR3 DNA reads TGTGCCAGCTCACCTGGCCCGACAGCTCTCTTGGATACTGAAGCTTTCTTT. The V call is TRBV18, the J call TRBJ1-1, with a possible D match to TRBD1 (5 bases). Deletions cut 3 bases from V and 5 bases from J, with 22 bases between. Germline CDR1 and CDR2: KGHSH and LQKENI. This CDR3 region has 17 residues.

The chain carries TRBV6-1 and TRBJ1-6, with TRBD1 as a possible D gene (5 bases). This CDR3 has 15 amino acids. Germline CDR1 reads MNHNS; CDR2 reads SASEGT. Deletions cut 7 bases from V and 5 bases from J, with 15 bases between. CDR3 sequence: CASKKNRDDNSPLHF. The CDR3 DNA reads as TGTGCCAGCAAAAAGAACCGGGACGATAATTCACCCCTCCACTTT.